This T cell receptor beta chain was sequenced for a study of regulatory T cells in long-lasting Graves disease. Looking at the study overall: Under 3 months of antithyroid drugs had been taken by newly diagnosed Graves' patients.

The sample's time point: newly diagnosed GD, antithyroid drugs for less than 3 months. Construction of the TCR library relied on RNA isolated from PBMCs. Graves' disease diagnosis followed American Thyroid Association guidelines. An endocrinology department in Xi'an, China, supplied the patients. Through Arm-PCR of CDR3 regions and iRepertoire HTBI primers, TCR beta libraries were built. TCRdb ran MiXCR on the multiplex PCR reads and lists one entry per CDR3 protein. The sample consists of hundreds of thousands of distinct CDR3 sequences, around a sixth of them appearing once. This clonotype was observed at least ten times. This receptor was identified in a female donor with Graves disease. The material was peripheral blood mononuclear cells (PBMCs), obtained at new diagnosis, from a patient treated with antithyroid drugs.

The CDR3: CASSYGPTDTQYF. CDR3 DNA sequence: TGTGCCAGCAGTTACGGGCCCACAGATACGCAGTATTTT. The J gene is TRBJ2-3, the V gene TRBV6-2 or TRBV6-3; D uncertain. Trimming stripped 2 bases from V and 2 bases from J, with 5 bases between. In germline, CDR1 is MNHEY, CDR2 SVGEGT. The CDR3 is 13 amino acids.